These 26 T cell receptor beta chains originate from one sample sequenced in a study of OX40 agonist ivuxolimab in advanced cancers. Method: immunoSEQ multiplex PCR; TCRdb's copy keeps in-frame clones and lacks some. This table has tens of thousands of clones, approximately 90% appearing once. The sample here was CD4+ or CD8+ T cells sorted from blood, taken in a trial of the OX40 agonist ivuxolimab. Every receptor here comes from an adult with an advanced solid tumor such as melanoma, head and neck, liver or kidney cancer.

The chain has TRBV28 and TRBJ2-7; D call uncertain. Trimming took off 4 bases at V and 7 bases at J, with 23 bases between the two ends. Looked up from germline, CDR1 is MDHEN and CDR2 is SYDVKM. The CDR3 has 16 amino acids. The CDR3 region has the DNA TGTGCCAGCAGTTCCGGGCCCGGGCCAAGAACCCAGGAGCAGTACGTC. This encodes CASSSGPGPRTQEQYV.

This rearrangement joins TRBV7-2 to TRBJ1-3; D may be TRBD1 (5 bases). CDR1 is SGHTA and CDR2 is FQGNSA in the germline V gene. This CDR3 spans 15 amino acids. V gave up 1 base and J gave up 1 base, with 8 bases separating them. For the CDR3, the DNA is TGTGCCAGCAGCTTAGGGGGGGGTTCTGGAAACACCATATATTTT. Its translation: CASSLGGGSGNTIYF.

This chain joins TRBV30 and TRBJ1-6, with D maybe TRBD1 (6 bases). Germline CDR1 GTSNPN, CDR2 SVGIG (reference sequence). The ends were cut back, 4 bases at V and 11 bases at J, with 15 bases in the middle. The CDR3 spans 13 residues. CDR3 amino acids: CAWTLRGLAPLHF. In DNA, the CDR3 is TGTGCCTGGACCCTCAGGGGATTGGCACCCCTCCACTTT.

This clone was detected only a few times. The chain employs TRBV9 and TRBJ1-2; D is uncertain. This CDR3 is 17 amino acids long. V was pared by 4 bases and J by 6 bases, with 25 bases between. CDR1 SGDLS and CDR2 YYNGEE come from the germline V gene. The chain's CDR3 is CASSISREGDGGDGYTF. For the CDR3, the DNA is TGTGCCAGCAGCATTAGTAGGGAAGGAGACGGCGGGGATGGCTACACCTTC. Variable domain in full (rest from reference TRBV9 and TRBJ1-2): DSGVTQTPKHLITATGQRVTLRCSPRSGDLSVYWYQQSLDQGLQFLIQYYNGEERAKGNILERFSAQQFPDLHSELNLSSLELGDSALYFCASSISREGDGGDGYTFGSGTRLTVV.

J is TRBJ2-7 and V is TRBV19; 7 bases line up with TRBD2. Germline-derived CDR1 and CDR2 are LNHDA and SQIVND (reference sequence). Trimming cost V 6 bases and J 1 base; bases outside gene matches: 3. This CDR3 spans 13 amino acids. The CDR3 sequence: CASSPSGSYEQYV. CDR3 nucleotides: TGTGCCAGTAGCCCTAGCGGTTCCTACGAGCAGTACGTC.

The rearrangement links TRBV9 to TRBJ2-2; D might be TRBD1 or TRBD2, each matching 5 bases. There are 14 residues in the CDR3. Germline CDR1 and CDR2: SGDLS and YYNGEE. V was trimmed by 3 bases and J by 6 bases, leaving 12 bases between them. The CDR3 region has the DNA TGTGCCAGCAGCGGAAGAGGGGCCGCCGGGGAGCTGTTTTTT. This codes for CASSGRGAAGELFF.

CDR3 sequence reads: CASSAGPGGYEQYF. Written as DNA, the CDR3 is TGTGCCAGCAGCGCCGGGCCAGGGGGTTACGAGCAGTACTTC. The chain links TRBV11-1 to TRBJ2-7; TRBD1 matches 7 bases. With 5 bases clipped from V and 4 bases from J, the junction kept 8 bases outside the gene matches. CDR1 is SGHAT, CDR2 FQDESV, per germline (reference sequence). This CDR3 has 14 amino acids. Using reference TRBV11-1 and TRBJ2-7 for the parts outside the CDR3, the full variable domain is EAEVAQSPRYKITEKSQAVAFWCDPISGHATLYWYRQILGQGPELLVQFQDESVVDDSQLPKDRFSAERLKGVDSTLKIQPAELGDSAMYLCASSAGPGGYEQYFGPGTRLTVT.

The V gene is TRBV4-1, the J gene TRBJ1-1; 10 bases agree with TRBD1. This CDR3 comprises 15 residues. Germline loops: CDR1 MGHRA, CDR2 YSYEKL. The ends lost 3 bases at V and 2 bases at J; junction bases unmatched: 3. Written as DNA, the CDR3 is TGCGCCAGCAGCCACCGACAGGGGGCCAACACTGAAGCTTTCTTT. Protein sequence: CASSHRQGANTEAFF.

The chain couples TRBV18 to TRBJ1-5; 8 positions agree with TRBD1. The CDR3 is 15 residues long. Germline V gene lookup returns CDR1 KGHSH and CDR2 LQKENI. Trimming removed 3 bases from V and 4 bases from J; junction bases left unmatched: 5. CDR3 bases: TGTGCCAGCTCACCCATGACAGGGGATAATCAGCCCCAGCATTTT. Amino acid sequence: CASSPMTGDNQPQHF.

The chain combines TRBV1 with TRBJ2-1; the D call in the table, TRBD2, was not verified against the DNA. TRBV1 represents a pseudogene. The CDR3 is 15 amino acids. The CDR3 is CTSSTPGLLYNEQFF. Written as DNA, the CDR3 is TGCACCAGCAGCACGCCGGGACTACTATACAATGAGCAGTTCTTC.

The rearrangement uses TRBV4-2 and TRBJ2-5; D may be TRBD2 (6 bases). CDR1 LGHNA and CDR2 YNFKEQ come from the germline V gene. The CDR3 is 14 residues long. Trimming removed 5 bases at V and 7 bases at J, with 17 bases between. The CDR3 loop reads CASSYGGPGVTQYF. The CDR3 coding sequence is TGTGCCAGCAGCTACGGAGGGCCTGGAGTGACCCAGTACTTC.

This chain uses TRBV5-1 with TRBJ1-5; no reliable D call. The CDR3 spans 14 residues. The V gene's germline CDR1 is SGHRS and CDR2 YFSETQ. V dropped 6 bases and J dropped 3 bases, with 13 bases sitting between them. Here the CDR3 DNA reads TGCGCCAGCACCCCAGAGGGCGTCAATCAGCCCCAGCATTTT. The encoded protein is CASTPEGVNQPQHF.

The gene calls are TRBV2 and TRBJ2-7, with D perhaps matching TRBD1 or TRBD2 (6 bases each). Germline CDR1 and CDR2: SNHLY and FYNNEI. This CDR3 spans 15 amino acids. Trimming left V 4 bases short and J 2 bases short, with 15 bases between. This CDR3 is CASSAMRGRTYEQYF. In DNA form, the CDR3 reads TGTGCCAGCAGTGCTATGAGGGGGAGGACCTACGAGCAGTACTTC.

V usage is TRBV6-5 and J usage is TRBJ2-2; TRBD2 agrees at 10 bases. V dropped 8 bases and J dropped 1; count of bases not matched to a gene: 4. CDR1 is MNHEY and CDR2 is SVGAGI in the germline V gene. The CDR3 has 15 residues. The CDR3 sequence is CASGTSGENTGELFF. The CDR3 DNA follows: TGTGCCAGCGGTACTAGCGGGGAGAACACCGGGGAGCTGTTTTTT.

The rearrangement uses TRBV2 and TRBJ2-5; no firm D call. Germline values: CDR1 SNHLY, CDR2 FYNNEI. The length of the CDR3 is 11 residues. Trimming stripped 11 bases from V and 9 bases from J, with 16 bases between. The CDR3 DNA follows: TGTGCCTTTCGGACGGCCAGTCCCCAGTACTTC. Translated, it gives CAFRTASPQYF.

This rearrangement joins TRBV19 to TRBJ1-2; possibly TRBD1 for D (5 bases). Trimming took 1 base from V and 4 from J, leaving 7 bases between them. There are 13 residues in the CDR3. Germline V gene data show CDR1 as LNHDA and CDR2 as SQIVND (reference sequence). This CDR3 is CASSIGQLYGYTF. The CDR3, as DNA: TGTGCCAGTAGTATAGGACAGCTCTATGGCTACACCTTC.

The chain combines TRBV9 with TRBJ2-1; D might be TRBD1 (7 bases). Germline CDR1 reads SGDLS; CDR2 reads YYNGEE. Trimming removed 1 base at V and 8 bases at J, with 16 bases between. CDR3 length: 15 amino acids. This CDR3 reads CASSVTSRGAYEQFF. CDR3 coding DNA: TGTGCCAGCAGCGTAACTAGCAGGGGGGCTTATGAGCAGTTCTTC.

The V call is TRBV11-2, the J call TRBJ1-2; a possible D gene is TRBD1 (6 bases). CDR3 size: 18 residues. The ends were cut back, 3 bases at V and 2 bases at J, with 22 bases in the middle. Germline lookup yields CDR1 SGHAT and CDR2 FQNNGV. The CDR3 loop is CASSFPKPGARENYGYTF. The DNA of the CDR3 is TGTGCCAGCAGCTTCCCAAAACCAGGGGCGCGGGAGAACTATGGCTACACCTTC.

The J gene is TRBJ1-2, the V gene TRBV29-1; the D is unclear. The germline gives CDR1 SQVTM, CDR2 ANQGSEA. There are 11 residues in the CDR3. V was trimmed by 2 bases and J by 4 bases, leaving 5 bases between them. The CDR3 sequence is CSVEQSYGYTF. As DNA, the CDR3 is TGCAGCGTTGAACAGTCCTATGGCTACACCTTC. Supplemented by reference TRBV29-1 and TRBJ1-2, the full variable domain reads SAVISQKPSRDICQRGTSLTIQCQVDSQVTMMFWYRQQPGQSLTLIATANQGSEATYESGFVIDKFPISRPNLTFSTLTVSNMSPEDSSIYLCSVEQSYGYTFGSGTRLTVV.

The chain recombines TRBV14 with TRBJ2-1; tentatively, D is TRBD2 (6 bases). This CDR3 has 20 residues. Germline CDR1 is SGHDN and CDR2 is FVKESK. The V end lost 5 bases, the J end lost 0 bases, and 26 bases lay between the germline ends. The chain's CDR3 is CASSYGPPRARESSYNEQFF. In nucleotides, the CDR3 is TGTGCCAGCAGCTACGGACCCCCACGCGCGCGGGAAAGCTCCTACAATGAGCAGTTCTTC.

This clone was counted between two and nine times. V and J are TRBV5-1 and TRBJ2-2, with D maybe TRBD1 (7 bases). Trimming stripped 4 bases from V and 7 bases from J, with 20 bases between. Germline V gene data show CDR1 as SGHRS and CDR2 as YFSETQ. This CDR3 is built from 16 residues. The CDR3 DNA sequence: TGCGCCAGCAGCCAAGTGGCAGGGGGGTCTTACGGGGAGCTGTTTTTT. It translates to CASSQVAGGSYGELFF.

This clone was detected only a few times. The chain combines TRBV7-3 with TRBJ2-1; TRBD1 might be the D (6 bases). The germline V gene has CDR1 SGHTA and CDR2 FQGTGA. The length of the CDR3 is 16 residues. Trimming shortened V by 5 bases and J by 0 bases, and 14 bases separated the two germline ends. CDR3 sequence: CASSNTGTPSYNEQFF. DNA of the CDR3: TGTGCCAGCAGCAACACCGGGACACCCTCCTACAATGAGCAGTTCTTC.

The chain employs TRBV13 and TRBJ1-1; 11 nucleotides line up with TRBD1. V shed 4 bases and J 1 base; nucleotides not matched to a gene: 5. The germline V gene has CDR1 PRHDT and CDR2 FYEKMQ (reference sequence). This CDR3 comprises 16 residues. The CDR3 DNA follows: TGTGCCAGCAGCTCACTGGGACAGGGGGGGAACACTGAAGCTTTCTTT. It specifies CASSSLGQGGNTEAFF.

This chain joins TRBV29-1 and TRBJ2-7, with 8 bases matching TRBD2. From germline, CDR1 is SQVTM and CDR2 ANQGSEA. The CDR3 length is 15 residues. J was trimmed by 7 bases and V by 3 bases; bases with no gene match: 14. The DNA for the CDR3 is TGCAGCGTTGAGATAGGGACTAGTACGGCTGGGGAGCAGTACTTC. Its protein product is CSVEIGTSTAGEQYF.

DNA of the CDR3: TGTGCCAGCAGTGAGTCGTGGGGCATTGGGACCTACGAGCAGTACTTC. Translating it yields CASSESWGIGTYEQYF. The chain recombines TRBV28 with TRBJ2-7; possibly TRBD1 for D (5 bases). Germline CDR1 reads MDHEN; CDR2 reads SYDVKM. The V gene lost 5 bases and the J gene lost 2 bases, with 19 bases spanning the gap. The CDR3 extends over 16 amino acids.

This chain links TRBV28 with TRBJ2-7; the match to TRBD1 covers 9 bases. V shed 6 bases and J 0 bases; nucleotides not matched to a gene: 3. The CDR3 runs 14 residues. Germline assignment: CDR1 MDHEN and CDR2 SYDVKM. The CDR3 DNA reads TGTGCCAGCAGCTTGACAGGGGGCTCCTACGAGCAGTACTTC. Protein sequence: CASSLTGGSYEQYF. The variable domain in full, completed from reference TRBV28 and TRBJ2-7, reads DVKVTQSSRYLVKRTGEKVFLECVQDMDHENMFWYRQDPGLGLRLIYFSYDVKMKEKGDIPEGYSVSREKKERFSLILESASTNQTSMYLCASSLTGGSYEQYFGPGTRLTVT.